Shown below are 28 T cell receptor beta chains from a single sample sequenced in a study of blood T cell repertoires in COVID-19 (dated by TCRdb to 2018 to 2020). The library relied on the immunoSEQ multiplex PCR assay. Drawn from immuneACCESS, this table holds only the in-frame rearrangements with V and J called that TCRdb kept. Clones are partly lost; checked studies trace under half to an unresolved V gene and leave the rest unexplained. The sample profile shows around 180,000 clones; more than 85% of them were found once. The ten largest clones represent 2.1% of the sample. The material sequenced was peripheral blood. These receptors originate from a man between 65 and 79 years old with active or convalescent COVID-19.

V usage is TRBV19 and J usage is TRBJ2-7, with 10 bases identical to TRBD2. This CDR3 spans 15 amino acids. From germline, CDR1 is LNHDA and CDR2 SQIVND (reference sequence). The V gene end was trimmed by 5 bases and the J gene end by 0 bases; junction bases not matched to a gene: 4. CDR3 sequence (DNA): TGTGCCAGTAGTCCTTCTAGCGGGAGCTCCTACGAGCAGTACTTC. It encodes CASSPSSGSSYEQYF.

V and J are TRBV27 and TRBJ2-1; the match to TRBD2 covers 11 bases. Germline CDR1 reads MNHEY; CDR2 reads SMNVEV (reference sequence). The CDR3 sequence is 16 residues long. V shed 1 base and J 4 bases; nucleotides not matched to a gene: 3. The CDR3 protein is CASSLFGTSGYNEQFF. The CDR3 DNA follows: TGTGCCAGCAGTTTATTTGGGACTAGCGGATACAATGAGCAGTTCTTC.

The rearrangement joins TRBV4-3 to TRBJ2-5; D gene ambiguous. CDR1 and CDR2 (germline): LGHNA, YSLEER. V was pared by 4 bases and J by 6 bases, with 12 bases between. The CDR3 consists of 13 residues. This CDR3 reads CASSPLQVKTQYF. In nucleotides, the CDR3 is TGCGCCAGCAGCCCCCTGCAGGTGAAGACCCAGTACTTC.

J is TRBJ2-1 and V is TRBV4-3, with D possibly being TRBD2 (5 bases). V was clipped by 0 bases and J by 5 bases, with 11 bases between them. CDR3 length equals 15 residues. Germline values: CDR1 LGHNA, CDR2 YSLEER. CDR3 region: CASSQDILANNEQFF. CDR3 in DNA: TGCGCCAGCAGCCAAGATATCCTAGCAAACAATGAGCAGTTCTTC.

V gene TRBV7-8 combines with J gene TRBJ2-7, with 8 positions matching TRBD1. Germline V CDR1 and CDR2: SGHVS, FQNEAQ. The V and J ends lost 2 bases and 2 bases, in that order; junction bases with no gene match: 5. The length of the CDR3 is 15 residues. DNA of the CDR3: TGTGCCAGCAGCTTATCCGGACAGGGTACCTACGAGCAGTACTTC. Protein: CASSLSGQGTYEQYF.

CDR3 loop: CASSTLRATSGETYNEQFF. CDR3 DNA: TGTGCCAGTAGTACCCTAAGGGCGACTAGCGGGGAGACCTACAATGAGCAGTTCTTC. The chain recombines TRBV19 with TRBJ2-1, with 11 nucleotides matching TRBD2. Germline assignment: CDR1 LNHDA and CDR2 SQIVND (reference sequence). J lost 2 bases, V lost 4 bases, and 13 bases had no gene match. The length of the CDR3 is 19 residues.

This chain uses TRBV29-1 with TRBJ2-1, with D unclear. V gave up 4 bases and J gave up 5 bases, with 12 bases separating them. The germline CDR1 and CDR2 sequences are SQVTM and ANQGSEA. This CDR3 has 13 amino acids. In nucleotides, the CDR3 is TGCAGCGTTGTCATAAACAGTCACAATGAGCAGTTCTTC. This sequence encodes CSVVINSHNEQFF.

This clone was seen a few times. This chain joins TRBV7-8 and TRBJ2-1; TRBD2 aligns across 11 bases. CDR1 and CDR2 from the germline V gene are SGHVS and FQNEAQ. The J segment lost 6 bases and the V segment lost 5 bases, leaving 9 bases of the junction unmatched. This CDR3 is 16 amino acids long. CDR3 sequence: CASSETGTSGPNEQFF. The CDR3, as DNA: TGTGCCAGCAGCGAAACCGGGACTAGCGGACCCAATGAGCAGTTCTTC.

The rearrangement joins TRBV9 to TRBJ2-1; D unresolved. CDR1 is SGDLS and CDR2 is YYNGEE in the germline V gene. This CDR3 spans 13 amino acids. V lost 0 bases, J lost 3 bases, and 4 bases lay in between. Here the CDR3 reads CASSVAHYNEQFF. The CDR3 DNA follows: TGTGCCAGCAGCGTAGCCCACTACAATGAGCAGTTCTTC.

This chain joins TRBV6-6 and TRBJ1-4; 10 nucleotides align to TRBD1. Unmatched junction bases numbered 8, after V lost 7 bases and J lost 6 bases. The germline CDR1 and CDR2 sequences are MNHNY and SVGAGI (reference sequence). The CDR3 covers 15 residues. The DNA for the CDR3 is TGTGCCAGCAATCGGGGTGGACAGGGGGATGAAAAACTGTTTTTT. As protein: CASNRGGQGDEKLFF.

The chain uses TRBV5-1 and TRBJ1-4, with 10 nucleotides matching TRBD1. Trimming removed 2 bases from V and 4 bases from J; junction bases left unmatched: 2. CDR3 length equals 15 residues. From germline, CDR1 is SGHRS and CDR2 YFSETQ. In DNA form, the CDR3 reads TGCGCCAGCAGCTTACGGACAGGGGGTAATGAAAAACTGTTTTTT. This sequence encodes CASSLRTGGNEKLFF.

The CDR3 loop reads CASKREFFHEQFF. The CDR3 coding sequence is TGTGCCAGCAAAAGGGAGTTTTTCCATGAGCAGTTCTTC. The chain combines TRBV11-2 with TRBJ2-1; maybe TRBD2 (5 bases). The length of the CDR3 is 13 residues. The ends were cut back, 7 bases at V and 8 bases at J, with 15 bases in the middle. Germline-derived CDR1 and CDR2 are SGHAT and FQNNGV.

The chain recombines TRBV27 with TRBJ1-2; 9 bases agree with TRBD1. CDR3 length equals 15 residues. Germline lookup yields CDR1 MNHEY and CDR2 SMNVEV (reference sequence). The ends lost 4 bases at V and 3 bases at J; junction bases unmatched: 6. The CDR3 bases are TGTGCCAGCAGTTCCGGGACAGGGAAGGACTATGGCTACACCTTC. Its protein product is CASSSGTGKDYGYTF.

The rearrangement joins TRBV5-8 to TRBJ1-1; D gene uncertain. Germline CDR1 reads SGHTS; CDR2 reads YDEGEE. The V gene lost 4 bases and the J gene lost 1 base, with 14 bases spanning the gap. This CDR3 spans 15 amino acids. The CDR3 coding sequence is TGTGCCAGCAGCCACGTGGCCCGTGGGAACACTGAAGCTTTCTTT. It is translated as CASSHVARGNTEAFF.

The V call is TRBV5-3, the J call TRBJ2-1; TRBD2 matches 11 bases. TRBV5-3 counts as an open reading frame of uncertain function. Trimming cost V 4 bases and J 4 bases; bases outside gene matches: 4. The CDR3 is made up of 15 amino acids. Here the CDR3 DNA reads TGTGCCAGAAGCAAACGACTAGCGGGGTACAATGAGCAGTTCTTC. The encoded protein is CARSKRLAGYNEQFF.

The CDR3 nucleotides are TGCACCAGCAGCCCCCACCACGACAGGGGGCTTTGGGCAGATACGCAGTATTTT. This translates into CTSSPHHDRGLWADTQYF. The chain combines TRBV1 with TRBJ2-3; TRBD1, as called in the table, went unchecked against the DNA. TRBV1 is a pseudogene. The CDR3 has 18 amino acids.

The V and J genes are TRBV19 and TRBJ2-3; 7 bases fit TRBD1. V trimming: 4 bases; J trimming: 3 bases; junction bases outside the gene matches: 4. The CDR3 is 14 residues long. Germline CDR1 and CDR2: LNHDA and SQIVND (reference sequence). In DNA, the CDR3 is TGTGCCAGTAGTACGACAGGGTTGACAGATACGCAGTATTTT. Translated, it gives CASSTTGLTDTQYF.

The rearrangement joins TRBV10-2 to TRBJ2-2; weak D call: TRBD2 (5 bases). Trimming left V 7 bases short and J 5 bases short, with 11 bases between. CDR3 length: 13 amino acids. Germline-derived CDR1 and CDR2 are WSHSY and SAAADI. The CDR3 here is CASTRRGTGELFF. In DNA, the CDR3 is TGCGCCAGCACTCGCCGGGGTACCGGGGAGCTGTTTTTT.

The V and J genes are TRBV6-5 and TRBJ2-2; D is unclear. Germline CDR1 is MNHEY and CDR2 is SVGAGI. The CDR3 spans 12 residues. V lost 6 bases to trimming and J lost 6 bases, with 8 bases between them. CDR3 sequence: CASSNNPGELFF. CDR3 DNA: TGTGCCAGCAGCAACAACCCCGGGGAGCTGTTTTTT.

The CDR3 DNA sequence: TGTGCCACAGTGGGATCTAGCGGCTACGCGAACACCGGGGAGCTGTTTTTT. It specifies CATVGSSGYANTGELFF. This chain uses TRBV10-3 with TRBJ2-2; 7 nucleotides line up with TRBD2. In germline, CDR1 is ENHRY, CDR2 SYGVKD. V lost 10 bases, J lost 0 bases, and 14 bases stayed unmatched. CDR3 length equals 17 residues.

J is TRBJ2-2 and V is TRBV5-1, with 11 bases that match TRBD1. Trimming at V came to 4 bases and at J to 3 bases, leaving 14 bases not matched to a gene. CDR1 is SGHRS and CDR2 is YFSETQ in the germline V gene. The CDR3 runs to 19 residues. CDR3 in amino acids: CASSTGQGEVRFYTGELFF. CDR3 coding DNA: TGCGCCAGCAGCACGGGACAGGGGGAGGTTCGATTTTACACCGGGGAGCTGTTTTTT.

This clone was counted once. The chain is built from TRBV28 and TRBJ1-3; no definite D call. The CDR3 runs to 16 residues. Germline assignment: CDR1 MDHEN and CDR2 SYDVKM. Deletions cut 7 bases from V and 2 bases from J, with 18 bases between. CDR3 residues: CASTPSVGRPGNTIYF. CDR3 sequence (DNA): TGTGCCAGCACCCCGAGCGTGGGTCGTCCTGGAAACACCATATATTTT.

The rearrangement uses TRBV2 and TRBJ1-5, with 7 bases lining up with TRBD1. CDR1 SNHLY and CDR2 FYNNEI come from the germline V gene. The CDR3 sequence is 16 residues long. Trimming removed 7 bases from V and 2 bases from J; junction bases left unmatched: 11. CDR3 coding DNA: TGTGCCAGCACGGCTTTGGCGCAGGGGGGCAATCAGCCCCAGCATTTT. Translation gives CASTALAQGGNQPQHF.

The J gene is TRBJ2-5, the V gene TRBV6-4, with D maybe TRBD2 (6 bases). Trimming shortened V by 7 bases and J by 0 bases, and 9 bases separated the two germline ends. The germline V gene encodes CDR1 MRHNA and CDR2 SNTAGT. CDR3 length: 13 residues. CDR3 DNA: TGTGCCAGCAAGGAGGGCTACCAAGAGACCCAGTACTTC. Translated: CASKEGYQETQYF.

The rearrangement links TRBV6-1 to TRBJ2-7; the D gene is possibly TRBD1 (5 bases). The CDR3 totals 17 residues. CDR1 and CDR2 (germline): MNHNS, SASEGT. V was cut by 2 bases and J by 2 bases, with 19 bases left in between. The DNA for the CDR3 is TGTGCCAGCAGTGAAATCGAGGTATCAGGGTTGGCCTACGAGCAGTACTTC. This sequence encodes CASSEIEVSGLAYEQYF.

The gene calls are TRBV7-2 and TRBJ1-1; D gene ambiguous. The CDR3 is 13 amino acids. Germline V gene lookup returns CDR1 SGHTA and CDR2 FQGNSA. Trimming took 2 bases from V and 8 from J, leaving 12 bases between them. The CDR3 reads CASSLYTVGEAFF. For the CDR3, the DNA is TGTGCCAGCAGCTTATATACGGTCGGGGAAGCTTTCTTT.

V gene TRBV14 combines with J gene TRBJ2-2, with D unclear. The length of the CDR3 is 17 residues. The germline V and J ends were trimmed by 3 bases and 0 bases, with 14 bases remaining between them. The germline V gene has CDR1 SGHDN and CDR2 FVKESK. The CDR3 DNA sequence: TGTGCCAGCAGCCACCAAACCTCGACACCGAACACCGGGGAGCTGTTTTTT. Amino acids: CASSHQTSTPNTGELFF.

The rearrangement uses TRBV6-5 and TRBJ2-2; TRBD1 aligns across 8 bases. The CDR3 is made up of 14 amino acids. V dropped 4 bases and J dropped 4; count of bases not matched to a gene: 2. Per germline, CDR1 MNHEY and CDR2 SVGAGI. CDR3 DNA sequence: TGTGCCAGCAGTTGGACAGGGCTCACCGGGGAGCTGTTTTTT. This codes for CASSWTGLTGELFF.